This is a list of T cell receptor beta chains from one sample in a study of early T cells in non-severe SARS-CoV-2 infection. TCRdb used MiXCR to reprocess the 5' RACE reads, holding one entry per CDR3 protein. The repertoire holds about 25,000 distinct CDR3 sequences, 3.5% to 5.5% seen once, with about a tenth in the top ten. Material for sequencing was whole blood. These receptors all stem from an adult who was a healthcare worker with PCR-confirmed SARS-CoV-2 infection or an uninfected control (not recorded which). Each CDR3 is given with its conserved first and last residue. The D gene is left open where the match is weak. Rows give clone size only sometimes, using once, few, many, or a class for an expanded clone.

D gene	clone size	V gene	J gene	CDR3 DNA	CDR3 protein
.	many	TRBV2	TRBJ1-4	TGTGCCAGCAGTGACATGGTGGAAAAACTGTTTTTT	CASSDMVEKLFF
TRBD1	few	TRBV10-3	TRBJ1-1	TGTGCCGCCAAACCCCAGGGGGCCCACCACCAGAACACTGAAGCTTTCTTT	CAAKPQGAHHQNTEAFF
.	many	TRBV2	TRBJ2-7	TGTGCCAGCAGTGGTCACGGGACGGAGATCTACGAGCAGTACTTC	CASSGHGTEIYEQYF
.	.	TRBV19	TRBJ2-1	TGTGCCAGTAGTAGTGGCAGACCTAGTAGCTCCTACAATGAGCAGTTCTTC	CASSSGRPSSSYNEQFF
.	many	TRBV28	TRBJ2-1	TGTGCCAGCAGTTTGATCCCACCCAGGGAGCAGTTCTTC	CASSLIPPREQFF
TRBD2	many	TRBV11-1	TRBJ2-5	TGTGCCAGCAGCTATGGGACTAGTCCGCAAGAGACCCAGTACTTC	CASSYGTSPQETQYF
.	many	TRBV2	TRBJ2-1	TGTGCCAGCAGGATCTCCCCGCGGGCTGACTCCTACAATGAGCAGTTCTTC	CASRISPRADSYNEQFF
.	many	TRBV9	TRBJ1-1	TGTGCCAGCAGCGTAGAGGTTAACACTGAAGCTTTCTTT	CASSVEVNTEAFF
TRBD2	few	TRBV20-1	TRBJ2-7	TGCAGTGCTAGAGAGACTAGCGGGGCTGGCGAGCAGTACTTC	CSARETSGAGEQYF
TRBD1	many	TRBV10-3	TRBJ2-1	TGTGCCATCAGTGAGCAACAGGGGCCGCCCAATGAGCAGTTCTTC	CAISEQQGPPNEQFF
.	many	TRBV29-1	TRBJ2-5	TGCAGCGTTGAAGATAGTATAGGCAGACAAGAGACCCAGTACTTC	CSVEDSIGRQETQYF
.	many	TRBV29-1	TRBJ1-2	TGCAGCGTTGTGGATCCATCCGACTATGGCTACACCTTC	CSVVDPSDYGYTF
.	.	TRBV7-9	TRBJ2-7	TGTGCCAGCAGCCGAATGGGGAGTAGCTCCTACGAGCAGTACTTC	CASSRMGSSSYEQYF
.	many	TRBV7-2	TRBJ1-3	TGTGCCAGCAGCTTACAGGGATTGGCTGGAAACACCATATATTTT	CASSLQGLAGNTIYF
.	many	TRBV30	TRBJ2-7	TGTGCCTGGGGCGATTTTTCCTACGAGCAGTACTTC	CAWGDFSYEQYF
.	many	TRBV7-2	TRBJ2-2	TGTGCCAGCAGCTTAGTGCCCGGGGGGGAGCTGTTTTTT	CASSLVPGGELFF
TRBD1	many	TRBV12-3/TRBV12-4	TRBJ2-1	TGTGCCAGCAGTCCTAACAGGGGTAGGGATGAGCAGTTCTTC	CASSPNRGRDEQFF
TRBD2	few	TRBV7-6	TRBJ2-7	TGTGCCAGCAGCTTAACTAGCGGGAGCAACCACGAGCAGTACTTC	CASSLTSGSNHEQYF
.	many	TRBV6-2/TRBV6-3	TRBJ2-3	TGTGCCGCGGCTATAGGGGTAGATACGCAGTATTTT	CAAAIGVDTQYF
.	many	TRBV28	TRBJ1-2	TGTGCCAGCAACGTTCCTCCTCGGGAAGCCCCTCCGTTTTATGGCTACACCTTC	CASNVPPREAPPFYGYTF
.	many	TRBV6-6	TRBJ1-5	TGTGCCAGCAGTTATGGGGTGAATCAGCCCCAGCATTTT	CASSYGVNQPQHF
TRBD1	.	TRBV10-3	TRBJ2-2	TGTGCCATAAGGACAGGGATCACCGGGGAGCTGTTTTTT	CAIRTGITGELFF
.	many	TRBV27	TRBJ2-1	TGTGCCAGCAGTTCCAGCTCCTACAATGAGCAGTTCTTC	CASSSSSYNEQFF